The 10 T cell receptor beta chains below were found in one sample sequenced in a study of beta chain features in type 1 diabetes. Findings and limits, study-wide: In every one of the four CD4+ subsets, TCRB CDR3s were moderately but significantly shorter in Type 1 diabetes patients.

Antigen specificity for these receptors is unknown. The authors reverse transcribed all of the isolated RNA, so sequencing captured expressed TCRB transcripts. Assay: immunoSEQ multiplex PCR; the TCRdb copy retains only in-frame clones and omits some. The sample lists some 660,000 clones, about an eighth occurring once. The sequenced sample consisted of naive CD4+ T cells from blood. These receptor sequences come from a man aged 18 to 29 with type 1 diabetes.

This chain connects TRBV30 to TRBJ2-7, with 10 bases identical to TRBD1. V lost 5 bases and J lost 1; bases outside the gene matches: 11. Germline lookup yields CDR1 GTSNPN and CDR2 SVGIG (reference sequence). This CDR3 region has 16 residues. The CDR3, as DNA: TGTGCCTGGTCCGAGAAGGGGACAGGGGTGTCCTACGAGCAGTACTTC. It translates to CAWSEKGTGVSYEQYF.

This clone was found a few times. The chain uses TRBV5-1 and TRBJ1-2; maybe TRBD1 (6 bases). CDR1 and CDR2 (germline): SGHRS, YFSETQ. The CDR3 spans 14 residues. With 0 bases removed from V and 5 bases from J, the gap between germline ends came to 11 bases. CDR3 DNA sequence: TGCGCCAGCAGCTTGGGGGCGGACAGATATGGCTACACCTTC. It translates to CASSLGADRYGYTF.

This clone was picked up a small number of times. The CDR3 region is CASSSSGDSPLHF. CDR3 DNA: TGCGCCAGCAGCTCCTCAGGGGATTCACCCCTCCACTTT. V is TRBV5-1 and J is TRBJ1-6, with D perhaps TRBD1 (6 bases). The CDR3 is 13 residues long. CDR1 is SGHRS, CDR2 YFSETQ, per germline. The germline V and J ends were trimmed by 3 bases and 8 bases, with 9 bases remaining between them.

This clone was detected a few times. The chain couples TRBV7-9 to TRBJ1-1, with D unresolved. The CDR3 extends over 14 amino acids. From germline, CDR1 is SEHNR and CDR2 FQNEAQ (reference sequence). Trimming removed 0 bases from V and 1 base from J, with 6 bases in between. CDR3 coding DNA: TGTGCCAGCAGCTTAGCACATACGAACACTGAAGCTTTCTTT. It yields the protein CASSLAHTNTEAFF.

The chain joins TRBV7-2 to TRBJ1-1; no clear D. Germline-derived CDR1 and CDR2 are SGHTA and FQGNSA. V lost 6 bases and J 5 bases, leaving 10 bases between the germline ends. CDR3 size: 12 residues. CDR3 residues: CASSQTGTEAFF. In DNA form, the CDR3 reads TGTGCCAGCAGTCAAACGGGGACTGAAGCTTTCTTT. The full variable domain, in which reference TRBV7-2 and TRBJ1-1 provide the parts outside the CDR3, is GAGVSQSPSNKVTEKGKDVELRCDPISGHTALYWYRQSLGQGLEFLIYFQGNSAPDKSGLPSDRFSAERTGGSVSTLTIQRTQQEDSAVYLCASSQTGTEAFFGQGTRLTVV.

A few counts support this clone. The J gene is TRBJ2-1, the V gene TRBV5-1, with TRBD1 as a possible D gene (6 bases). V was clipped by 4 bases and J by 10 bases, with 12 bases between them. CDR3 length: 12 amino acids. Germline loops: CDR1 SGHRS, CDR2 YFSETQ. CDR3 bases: TGCGCCAGCAGCCCCCCCGGGACAGAGCAGTTCTTC. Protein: CASSPPGTEQFF.

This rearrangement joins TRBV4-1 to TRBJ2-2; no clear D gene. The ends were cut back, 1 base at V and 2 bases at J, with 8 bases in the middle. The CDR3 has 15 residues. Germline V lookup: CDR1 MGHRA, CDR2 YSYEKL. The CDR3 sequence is CASSQGIANTGELFF. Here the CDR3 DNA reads TGCGCCAGCAGCCAAGGTATAGCTAACACCGGGGAGCTGTTTTTT.

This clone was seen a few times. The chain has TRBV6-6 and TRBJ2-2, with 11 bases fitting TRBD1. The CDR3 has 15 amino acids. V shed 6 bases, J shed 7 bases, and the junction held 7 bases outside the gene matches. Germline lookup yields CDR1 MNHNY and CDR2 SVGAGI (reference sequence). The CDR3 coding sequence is TGTGCCAGCAGGGCAAGGACAGGGGGCGGCGGGGAGCTGTTTTTT. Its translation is CASRARTGGGGELFF.

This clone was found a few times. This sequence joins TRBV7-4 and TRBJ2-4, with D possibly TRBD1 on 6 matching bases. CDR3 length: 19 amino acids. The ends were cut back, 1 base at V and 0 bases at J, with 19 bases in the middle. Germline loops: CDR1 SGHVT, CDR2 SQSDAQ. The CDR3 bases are TGTGCCAGCAGCTTAGGGCCGTTGGGGGCGGACGGAGCCAAAAACATTCAGTACTTC. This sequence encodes CASSLGPLGADGAKNIQYF.

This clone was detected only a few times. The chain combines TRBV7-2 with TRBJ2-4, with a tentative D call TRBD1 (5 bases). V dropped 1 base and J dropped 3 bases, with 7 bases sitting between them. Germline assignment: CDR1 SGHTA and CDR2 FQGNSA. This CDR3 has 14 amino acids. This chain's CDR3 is CASSLVTGKNIQYF. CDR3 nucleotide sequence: TGTGCCAGCAGCTTAGTTACAGGCAAAAACATTCAGTACTTC.